This T cell receptor (beta chain) was sequenced in a study of T cell changes during pregnancy in multiple sclerosis. Generated by immunoSEQ multiplex PCR, the TCRdb table keeps only in-frame clones and is missing some. The sample holds 20,000 to 25,000 clones, around four fifths seen once. V gave up 4 bases and J gave up 4 bases, with 26 bases separating them. Looked up from germline, CDR1 is SGDLS and CDR2 is YYNGEE. This CDR3 has 18 residues. Sequenced material: CD8+ T cells from peripheral blood mononuclear cells, taken in the first trimester of pregnancy. The sequence derives from a female donor in good health, enrolled as a control in a pregnancy study. This rearrangement joins TRBV9 to TRBJ1-2; D is ambiguous. Here the CDR3 DNA reads TGTGCCAGCAGCCCCGAGAGTTTAGAGGCAGAAACTTCCTATGGCTACACCTTC. Its translation is CASSPESLEAETSYGYTF.